In its sample, the clone carrying this TCR beta chain was seen a few times. This record comes from a study of T cells after yellow fever vaccination. Study context: Fractions low in cell number were prepared with SMART-Seq v4 Ultra Low Input.

CDR1 is DFQATT, CDR2 SNEGSKA, per germline (reference sequence). J was trimmed by 3 bases and V by 0 bases; bases with no gene match: 6. This CDR3 region has 15 residues. TCRdb called the 5' RACE reads again in MiXCR, with one record for every CDR3 protein. The table lists hundreds of thousands of distinct CDR3 sequences, 10% to 15% of them singletons. The sequence was obtained from a man aged 30 to 39 who received the YFV17D yellow fever vaccine. This rearrangement joins TRBV20-1 to TRBJ1-1, with 8 bases fitting TRBD1. The sample in question was PBMCs, obtained on the day of the yellow fever booster vaccination. CDR3 protein: CSARDPGRGHTEAFF. Written as DNA, the CDR3 is TGCAGTGCTAGAGATCCGGGCAGGGGGCACACTGAAGCTTTCTTT.